The 12 T cell receptor beta chains presented below share a single source sample, sequenced in a study of STAT5B mutations in CD4+ large granular lymphocyte leukemia. Clones were sequenced by immunoSEQ multiplex PCR, and TCRdb holds only the in-frame ones, with some missing. Among just over 40,000 clones listed, roughly 80% were seen once. Sequencing was done on a sample of CD4+ T cells from blood buffy coats. The receptors come from a human donor in good health.

V and J are TRBV5-4 and TRBJ2-1, with a tentative D call TRBD2 (7 bases). With 4 bases removed from V and 5 bases from J, the gap between germline ends came to 19 bases. Germline V gene lookup returns CDR1 SGHNT and CDR2 YYREEE (reference sequence). The CDR3 is 16 residues long. Here the CDR3 reads CASSPPGASGDNEQFF. The CDR3 DNA is TGTGCCAGCAGCCCCCCGGGGGCTAGCGGAGACAATGAGCAGTTCTTC.

The rearrangement links TRBV4-1 to TRBJ1-3, with D possibly TRBD1 on 5 matching bases. With 3 bases removed from V and 2 bases from J, the gap between germline ends came to 11 bases. The CDR3 length is 15 residues. The germline V gene has CDR1 MGHRA and CDR2 YSYEKL. This chain's CDR3 is CASSQGQAAGNTIYF. Here the CDR3 DNA reads TGCGCCAGCAGCCAGGGGCAGGCTGCTGGAAACACCATATATTTT.

This clone was found a few times. The chain couples TRBV30 to TRBJ1-1; TRBD1 matches at 10 bases. There are 14 residues in the CDR3. The V segment lost 0 bases and the J segment 6 bases; nucleotides outside the gene matches: 4. Germline CDR1 and CDR2: GTSNPN and SVGIG (reference sequence). The CDR3 protein is CAWSVLGQGAEAFF. The CDR3 DNA is TGTGCCTGGAGTGTACTCGGACAGGGGGCTGAAGCTTTCTTT.

V gene TRBV11-3 combines with J gene TRBJ2-2, with D unresolved. The CDR3 sequence is 14 residues long. Trimming cost V 1 base and J 1 base, with 4 bases left between them. The germline gives CDR1 SGHNT, CDR2 YENEEA. CDR3 region: CASSLAWNTGELFF. The DNA of the CDR3 is TGTGCCAGCAGCTTAGCGTGGAACACCGGGGAGCTGTTTTTT.

The chain uses TRBV19 and TRBJ2-7; D gene uncertain. The length of the CDR3 is 13 residues. Looked up from germline, CDR1 is LNHDA and CDR2 is SQIVND (reference sequence). V lost 1 base and J 2 bases, leaving 6 bases between the germline ends. CDR3 amino acids: CASSIASAYEQYF. For the CDR3, the DNA is TGTGCCAGTAGTATAGCGTCCGCCTACGAGCAGTACTTC. The full variable domain, its missing parts supplied by reference TRBV19 and TRBJ2-7, is DGGITQSPKYLFRKEGQNVTLSCEQNLNHDAMYWYRQDPGQGLRLIYYSQIVNDFQKGDIAEGYSVSREKKESFPLTVTSAQKNPTAFYLCASSIASAYEQYFGPGTRLTVT.

The chain has TRBV6-1 and TRBJ1-6, with D hard to call. CDR3 size: 13 residues. CDR1 is MNHNS and CDR2 is SASEGT in the germline V gene. V was shortened by 6 bases and J by 9 bases, with 12 bases between the two germline ends. CDR3 coding DNA: TGTGCCAGCAGGGCCCCCAACGGTTCACCCCTCCACTTT. Protein: CASRAPNGSPLHF.

The CDR3 spells CASSPGTGADQPQHF. As DNA, the CDR3 is TGTGCCAGCTCACCGGGTACAGGGGCCGATCAGCCCCAGCATTTT. The chain combines TRBV18 with TRBJ1-5; 7 nucleotides match TRBD1. The CDR3 totals 15 residues. Germline values: CDR1 KGHSH, CDR2 LQKENI. The V and J ends lost 3 bases and 5 bases, in that order; junction bases with no gene match: 7.

The V gene is TRBV11-3, the J gene TRBJ2-1, with D maybe TRBD1 (6 bases). CDR1 and CDR2 (germline): SGHNT, YENEEA. V shed 2 bases and J shed 1 base, with 12 bases lying between them. CDR3 length equals 16 residues. CDR3 in amino acids: CASSLIGTPSYNEQFF. DNA of the CDR3: TGTGCCAGCAGCTTAATAGGGACACCTTCCTACAATGAGCAGTTCTTC.

The J gene is TRBJ1-1, the V gene TRBV5-1, with TRBD1 identical over 8 bases. The germline CDR1 and CDR2 sequences are SGHRS and YFSETQ. The CDR3 is 14 residues long. Trimming removed 4 bases from V and 4 bases from J; junction bases left unmatched: 6. In DNA, the CDR3 is TGCGCCAGCAGCCCAGGGGGCGTTGGCACTGAAGCTTTCTTT. Protein: CASSPGGVGTEAFF.

This chain connects TRBV10-2 to TRBJ1-1, with D possibly being TRBD1 (6 bases). The CDR3 extends over 14 amino acids. The germline V gene encodes CDR1 WSHSY and CDR2 SAAADI. V lost 3 bases and J 0 bases, leaving 8 bases between the germline ends. The CDR3, as DNA: TGCGCCAGCAGTGACAGGGGAATGAACACTGAAGCTTTCTTT. Translated: CASSDRGMNTEAFF.

The chain couples TRBV15 to TRBJ2-2; D is unclear. This CDR3 contains 16 residues. Germline V gene data show CDR1 as LNHNV and CDR2 as YYDKDF (reference sequence). With 0 bases removed from V and 6 bases from J, the gap between germline ends came to 14 bases. The CDR3 sequence is CATSRDTPIGSGELFF. For the CDR3, the DNA is TGTGCCACCAGCAGAGATACCCCAATCGGGTCCGGGGAGCTGTTTTTT.

The V call is TRBV4-2, the J call TRBJ2-7, with TRBD2 identical over 12 bases. Trimming cost V 2 bases and J 4 bases; bases outside gene matches: 3. This CDR3 comprises 15 residues. Germline CDR1 is LGHNA and CDR2 is YNFKEQ. The CDR3 nucleotides read TGTGCCAGCAGCCAACCGACTAGCGGGAGTTACGAGCAGTACTTC. It translates to CASSQPTSGSYEQYF.